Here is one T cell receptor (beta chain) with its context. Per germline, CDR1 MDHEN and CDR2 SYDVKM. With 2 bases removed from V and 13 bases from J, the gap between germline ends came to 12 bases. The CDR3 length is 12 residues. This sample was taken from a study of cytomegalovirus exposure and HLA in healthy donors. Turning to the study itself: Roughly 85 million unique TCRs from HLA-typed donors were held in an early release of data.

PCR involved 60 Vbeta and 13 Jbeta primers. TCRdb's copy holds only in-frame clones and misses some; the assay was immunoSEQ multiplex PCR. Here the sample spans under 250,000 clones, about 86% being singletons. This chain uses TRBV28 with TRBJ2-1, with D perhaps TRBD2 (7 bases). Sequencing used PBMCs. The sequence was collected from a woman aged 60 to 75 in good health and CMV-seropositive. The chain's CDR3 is CASSLEGGTQFF. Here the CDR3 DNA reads TGTGCCAGCAGTTTAGAGGGAGGGACACAGTTCTTC.